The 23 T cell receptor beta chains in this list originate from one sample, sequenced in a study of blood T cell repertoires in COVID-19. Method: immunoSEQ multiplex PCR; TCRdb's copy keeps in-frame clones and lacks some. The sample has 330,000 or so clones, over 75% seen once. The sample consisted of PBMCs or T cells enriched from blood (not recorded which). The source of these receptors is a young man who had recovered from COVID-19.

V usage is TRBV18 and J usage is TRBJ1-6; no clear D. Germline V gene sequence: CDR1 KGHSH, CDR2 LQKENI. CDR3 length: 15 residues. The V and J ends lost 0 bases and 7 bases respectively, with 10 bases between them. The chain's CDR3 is CASSPPGGVNSPLHF. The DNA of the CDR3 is TGTGCCAGCTCACCACCGGGCGGGGTCAATTCACCCCTCCACTTT.

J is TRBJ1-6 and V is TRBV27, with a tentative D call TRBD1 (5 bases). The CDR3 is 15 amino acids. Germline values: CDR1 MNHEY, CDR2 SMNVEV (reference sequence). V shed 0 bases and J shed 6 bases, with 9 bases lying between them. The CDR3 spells CASSLSQGSNSPLHF. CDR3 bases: TGTGCCAGCAGTTTATCCCAGGGTAGTAATTCACCCCTCCACTTT.

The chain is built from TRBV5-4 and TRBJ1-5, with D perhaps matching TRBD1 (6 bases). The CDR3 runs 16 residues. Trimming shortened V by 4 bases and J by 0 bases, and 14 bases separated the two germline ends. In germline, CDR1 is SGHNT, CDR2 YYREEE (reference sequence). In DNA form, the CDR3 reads TGTGCCAGCAGCGCAGGGGACCAGGGTAGCAATCAGCCCCAGCATTTT. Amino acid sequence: CASSAGDQGSNQPQHF.

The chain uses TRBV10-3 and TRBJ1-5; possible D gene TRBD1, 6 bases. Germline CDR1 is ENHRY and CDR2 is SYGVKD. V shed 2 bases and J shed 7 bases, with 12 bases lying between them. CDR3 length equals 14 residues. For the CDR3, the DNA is TGTGCCATCAGTGAGACAGGGTCGGAACAGCCCCAGCATTTT. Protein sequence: CAISETGSEQPQHF.

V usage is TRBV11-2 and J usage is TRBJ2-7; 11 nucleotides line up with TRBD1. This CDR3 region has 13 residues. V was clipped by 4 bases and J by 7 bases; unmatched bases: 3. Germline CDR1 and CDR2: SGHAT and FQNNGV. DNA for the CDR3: TGTGCCAGCAGCTCGGACAGGGGGCGAGAGCAGTACTTC. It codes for CASSSDRGREQYF.

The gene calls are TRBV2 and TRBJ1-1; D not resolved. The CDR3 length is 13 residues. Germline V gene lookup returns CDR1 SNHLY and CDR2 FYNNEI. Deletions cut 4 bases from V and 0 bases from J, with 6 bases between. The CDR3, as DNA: TGTGCCAGCAGTGTCAGGCTGAACACTGAAGCTTTCTTT. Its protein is CASSVRLNTEAFF. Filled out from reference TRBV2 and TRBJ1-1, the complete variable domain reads EPEVTQTPSHQVTQMGQEVILRCVPISNHLYFYWYRQILGQKVEFLVSFYNNEISEKSEIFDDQFSVERPDGSNFTLKIRSTKLEDSAMYFCASSVRLNTEAFFGQGTRLTVV.

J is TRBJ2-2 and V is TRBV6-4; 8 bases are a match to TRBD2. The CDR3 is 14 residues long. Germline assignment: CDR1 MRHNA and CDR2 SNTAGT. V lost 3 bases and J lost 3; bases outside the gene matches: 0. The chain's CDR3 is CASSERGDTGELFF. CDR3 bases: TGTGCCAGCAGTGAGCGGGGGGACACCGGGGAGCTGTTTTTT.

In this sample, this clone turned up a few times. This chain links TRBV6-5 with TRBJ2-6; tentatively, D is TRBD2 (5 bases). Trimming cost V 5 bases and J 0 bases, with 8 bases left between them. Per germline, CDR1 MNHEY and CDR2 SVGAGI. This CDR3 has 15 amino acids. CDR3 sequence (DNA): TGTGCCAGCAGTCCCCGGGACTCTGGGGCCAACGTCCTGACTTTC. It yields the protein CASSPRDSGANVLTF.

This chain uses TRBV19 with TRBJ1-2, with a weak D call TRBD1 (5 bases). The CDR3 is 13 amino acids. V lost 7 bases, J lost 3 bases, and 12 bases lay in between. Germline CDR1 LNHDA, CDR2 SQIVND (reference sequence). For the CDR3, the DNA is TGTGCCAGTACCGGGGGAAAATACTATGGCTACACCTTC. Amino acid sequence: CASTGGKYYGYTF.

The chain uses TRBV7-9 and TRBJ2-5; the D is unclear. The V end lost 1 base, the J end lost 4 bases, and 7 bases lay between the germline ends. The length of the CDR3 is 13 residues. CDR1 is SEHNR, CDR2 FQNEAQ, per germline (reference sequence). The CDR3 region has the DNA TGTGCCAGCAGCTTAGATTCGGGAGAGACCCAGTACTTC. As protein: CASSLDSGETQYF.

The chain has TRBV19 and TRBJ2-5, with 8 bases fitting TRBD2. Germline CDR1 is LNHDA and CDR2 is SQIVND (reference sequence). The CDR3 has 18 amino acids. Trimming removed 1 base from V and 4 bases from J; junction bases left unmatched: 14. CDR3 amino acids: CASSIGPLGLVAGETQYF. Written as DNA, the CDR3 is TGTGCCAGTAGTATAGGGCCCTTGGGACTAGTGGCGGGAGAGACCCAGTACTTC.

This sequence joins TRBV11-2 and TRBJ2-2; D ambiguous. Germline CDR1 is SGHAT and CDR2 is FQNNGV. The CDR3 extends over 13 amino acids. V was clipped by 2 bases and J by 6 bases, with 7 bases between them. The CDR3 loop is CASSLISAGELFF. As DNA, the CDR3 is TGTGCCAGCAGCTTAATTTCGGCCGGGGAGCTGTTTTTT.

The CDR3 loop reads CASSLVGPGTGFYEQYF. The CDR3 coding sequence is TGTGCCAGCAGCTTGGTCGGCCCAGGGACAGGGTTCTACGAGCAGTACTTC. The chain combines TRBV5-8 with TRBJ2-7, with 9 nucleotides matching TRBD1. The germline V gene encodes CDR1 SGHTS and CDR2 YDEGEE. With V trimmed by 0 bases and J by 3 bases, 10 bases remained unmatched. The CDR3 has 17 amino acids.

The CDR3 loop reads CASSPGQRGDTEAFF. In nucleotides, the CDR3 is TGTGCCAGCAGCCCTGGACAGCGCGGAGACACTGAAGCTTTCTTT. The chain employs TRBV2 and TRBJ1-1; a weak D match, TRBD1 (6 bases). CDR3 length: 15 amino acids. Deletions cut 6 bases from V and 3 bases from J, with 17 bases between. CDR1 and CDR2 (germline): SNHLY, FYNNEI. The whole variable domain, filled in from reference TRBV2 and TRBJ1-1, reads EPEVTQTPSHQVTQMGQEVILRCVPISNHLYFYWYRQILGQKVEFLVSFYNNEISEKSEIFDDQFSVERPDGSNFTLKIRSTKLEDSAMYFCASSPGQRGDTEAFFGQGTRLTVV.

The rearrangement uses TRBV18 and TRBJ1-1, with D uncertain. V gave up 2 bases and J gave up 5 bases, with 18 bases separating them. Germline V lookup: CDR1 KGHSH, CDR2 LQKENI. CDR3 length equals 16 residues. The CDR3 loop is CASSPLGPTGGTEAFF. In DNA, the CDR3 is TGTGCCAGCTCACCATTAGGGCCGACGGGCGGGACTGAAGCTTTCTTT.

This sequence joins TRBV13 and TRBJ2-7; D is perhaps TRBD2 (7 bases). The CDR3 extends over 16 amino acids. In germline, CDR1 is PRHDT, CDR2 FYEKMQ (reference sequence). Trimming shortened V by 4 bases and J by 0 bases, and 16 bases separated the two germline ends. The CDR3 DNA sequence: TGTGCCAGCAGCTACGCCACCGGGGGGCCCTCCTACGAGCAGTACTTC. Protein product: CASSYATGGPSYEQYF.

The CDR3, as DNA: TGTGCCAGCAGCTTAGTTGCTAGCGACACCGGGGAGCTGTTTTTT. The encoded protein is CASSLVASDTGELFF. J is TRBJ2-2 and V is TRBV7-6; perhaps TRBD2 as D (6 bases). Trimming shortened V by 1 base and J by 3 bases, and 9 bases separated the two germline ends. Germline V gene sequence: CDR1 SGHVS, CDR2 FNYEAQ. The CDR3 consists of 15 residues.

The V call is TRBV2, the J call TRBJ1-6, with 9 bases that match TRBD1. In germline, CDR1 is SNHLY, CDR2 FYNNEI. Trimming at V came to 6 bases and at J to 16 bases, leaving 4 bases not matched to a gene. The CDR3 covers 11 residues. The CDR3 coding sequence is TGTGCCAGCAGCCCGGGACAGGGTCTCCACTTT. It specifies CASSPGQGLHF. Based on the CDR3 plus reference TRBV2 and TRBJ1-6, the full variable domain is EPEVTQTPSHQVTQMGQEVILRCVPISNHLYFYWYRQILGQKVEFLVSFYNNEISEKSEIFDDQFSVERPDGSNFTLKIRSTKLEDSAMYFCASSPGQGLHFGNGTRLTVT.

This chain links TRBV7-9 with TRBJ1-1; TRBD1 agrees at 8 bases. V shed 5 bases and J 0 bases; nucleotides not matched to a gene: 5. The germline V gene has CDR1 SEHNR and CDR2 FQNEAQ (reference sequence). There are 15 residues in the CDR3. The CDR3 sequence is CASSVWDRLNTEAFF. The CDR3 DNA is TGTGCCAGCAGCGTTTGGGACAGGTTGAACACTGAAGCTTTCTTT. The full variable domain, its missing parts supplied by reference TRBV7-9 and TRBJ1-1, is DTGVSQNPRHKITKRGQNVTFRCDPISEHNRLYWYRQTLGQGPEFLTYFQNEAQLEKSRLLSDRFSAERPKGSFSTLEIQRTEQGDSAMYLCASSVWDRLNTEAFFGQGTRLTVV.

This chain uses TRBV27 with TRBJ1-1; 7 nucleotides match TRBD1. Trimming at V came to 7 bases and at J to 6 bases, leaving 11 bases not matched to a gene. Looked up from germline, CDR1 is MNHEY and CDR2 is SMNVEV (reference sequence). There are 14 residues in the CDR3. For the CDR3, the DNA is TGTGCCAGCAAATGGGACAGAGGTCTTCCTGAAGCTTTCTTT. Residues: CASKWDRGLPEAFF.

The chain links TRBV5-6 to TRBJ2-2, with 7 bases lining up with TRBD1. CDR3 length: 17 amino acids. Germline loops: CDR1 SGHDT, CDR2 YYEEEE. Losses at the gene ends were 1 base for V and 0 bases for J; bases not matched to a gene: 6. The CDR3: CASSLSMGTANTGELFF. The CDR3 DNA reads TGTGCCAGCAGCTTGAGCATGGGGACAGCGAACACCGGGGAGCTGTTTTTT.

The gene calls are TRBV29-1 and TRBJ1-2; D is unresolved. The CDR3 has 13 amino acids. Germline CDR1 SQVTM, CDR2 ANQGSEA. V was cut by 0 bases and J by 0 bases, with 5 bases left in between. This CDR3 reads CSVEDPANYGYTF. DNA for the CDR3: TGCAGCGTTGAAGACCCAGCTAACTATGGCTACACCTTC.

This chain's CDR3 is CASSLTENTEAFF. CDR3 nucleotide sequence: TGTGCCAGCAGCCTGACAGAGAACACTGAAGCTTTCTTT. The chain uses TRBV6-5 and TRBJ1-1, with D possibly TRBD1 on 5 matching bases. Germline values: CDR1 MNHEY, CDR2 SVGAGI. This CDR3 has 13 amino acids. V lost 6 bases and J lost 1, with 9 bases in between.